These 14 T cell receptor beta chains share one sample of origin, sequenced in a study of PD-1 blockade in mismatch repair-deficient tumors. TCRdb's copy holds only in-frame clones and misses some; the assay was immunoSEQ multiplex PCR. The sample shows approximately 100,000 clones, about four fifths of them seen only once. The sample was peripheral blood, taken about 36 weeks after starting pembrolizumab. These receptors were obtained from an adult with mismatch repair-deficient cancer.

The chain uses TRBV5-4 and TRBJ2-3, with 8 bases matching TRBD2. The CDR3 totals 14 residues. Germline values: CDR1 SGHNT, CDR2 YYREEE (reference sequence). Trimming removed 5 bases from V and 2 bases from J; junction bases left unmatched: 4. CDR3 nucleotide sequence: TGTGCCAGCAGACCGGGGGGGACCACAGATACGCAGTATTTT. Its translation: CASRPGGTTDTQYF.

The J gene is TRBJ2-2, the V gene TRBV19; D may match TRBD1 or TRBD2 (5 bases each). The CDR3 totals 14 residues. The V end was cut by 3 bases, the J end by 2 bases, with 7 bases between. Germline V gene data show CDR1 as LNHDA and CDR2 as SQIVND (reference sequence). The CDR3 region has the DNA TGTGCCAGTAGTATCCGGGGCAACACCGGGGAGCTGTTTTTT. Its translation: CASSIRGNTGELFF.

This chain connects TRBV7-9 to TRBJ2-7, with TRBD2 as a possible D gene (6 bases). The length of the CDR3 is 13 residues. Deletions cut 3 bases from V and 3 bases from J, with 9 bases between. CDR1 and CDR2 (germline): SEHNR, FQNEAQ (reference sequence). CDR3 residues: CASSFTGSYEQYF. The CDR3 DNA is TGTGCCAGCAGCTTCACCGGGAGCTACGAGCAGTACTTC.

The rearrangement links TRBV9 to TRBJ2-7, with TRBD2 identical over 8 bases. The CDR3 extends over 13 amino acids. Per the germline V gene, CDR1 is SGDLS and CDR2 is YYNGEE. The trim removed 7 bases at V and 3 bases at J, leaving 6 bases unmatched. This CDR3 is CASSPGGVYEQYF. In nucleotides, the CDR3 is TGTGCCAGCTCCCCCGGGGGGGTCTACGAGCAGTACTTC.

This clone is a singleton in its sample. This chain connects TRBV7-6 to TRBJ1-2, with TRBD1 matching 7 bases. With V trimmed by 5 bases and J by 5 bases, 8 bases remained unmatched. CDR3 length: 14 residues. Germline V gene data show CDR1 as SGHVS and CDR2 as FNYEAQ. As DNA, the CDR3 is TGTGCCAGCAGCCCAGCTACAGGGGATTATGGCTACACCTTC. Residues: CASSPATGDYGYTF.

The chain has TRBV2 and TRBJ1-1; D might be TRBD1 (5 bases). V was shortened by 6 bases and J by 1 base, with 9 bases between the two germline ends. CDR1 SNHLY and CDR2 FYNNEI come from the germline V gene. The CDR3 consists of 13 residues. DNA for the CDR3: TGTGCCAGCAGCCAGGGAGGGAACACTGAAGCTTTCTTT. It specifies CASSQGGNTEAFF. The full variable domain, its missing parts supplied by reference TRBV2 and TRBJ1-1, is EPEVTQTPSHQVTQMGQEVILRCVPISNHLYFYWYRQILGQKVEFLVSFYNNEISEKSEIFDDQFSVERPDGSNFTLKIRSTKLEDSAMYFCASSQGGNTEAFFGQGTRLTVV.

The chain is built from TRBV13 and TRBJ2-7; 13 bases match TRBD2. This CDR3 contains 17 residues. V dropped 3 bases and J dropped 4; count of bases not matched to a gene: 9. Germline V gene sequence: CDR1 PRHDT, CDR2 FYEKMQ (reference sequence). CDR3 DNA: TGTGCCAGCAGCTTCCGGACTAGCGGGAGAAAAGGGTACGAGCAGTACTTC. Its protein is CASSFRTSGRKGYEQYF.

This CDR3 is CASSFGSSQETQYF. As DNA, the CDR3 is TGTGCCAGCAGCTTCGGCAGCTCCCAAGAGACCCAGTACTTC. This chain links TRBV5-6 with TRBJ2-5; D not certain. This CDR3 comprises 14 residues. CDR1 and CDR2 from the germline V gene are SGHDT and YYEEEE. V lost 2 bases and J 1 base, leaving 9 bases between the germline ends.

The V call is TRBV30, the J call TRBJ1-3; D remains unclear. V was pared by 3 bases and J by 7 bases, with 16 bases between. The CDR3 loop spans 14 amino acids. The germline V gene has CDR1 GTSNPN and CDR2 SVGIG (reference sequence). CDR3 DNA: TGTGCCTGGAGCGTCGGGTCAATAAGGAACACCATATATTTT. Its translation: CAWSVGSIRNTIYF.

The CDR3 nucleotides are TGTGCCAGCAGCCGGACAGGGACGGAGACCCAGTACTTC. It specifies CASSRTGTETQYF. The chain is built from TRBV7-9 and TRBJ2-5; 8 nucleotides line up with TRBD1. Germline trimming cut 5 bases from V and 5 bases from J; bases unmatched to any gene: 4. The germline V gene has CDR1 SEHNR and CDR2 FQNEAQ (reference sequence). The CDR3 runs 13 residues.

This CDR3 is CASSLGLAGTDTQYF. Here the CDR3 DNA reads TGCGCCAGCAGCTTGGGACTAGCGGGTACAGATACGCAGTATTTT. The rearrangement uses TRBV5-1 and TRBJ2-3, with 10 nucleotides matching TRBD2. V dropped 0 bases and J dropped 3; count of bases not matched to a gene: 1. Per germline, CDR1 SGHRS and CDR2 YFSETQ. This CDR3 is built from 15 residues.

The chain has TRBV5-1 and TRBJ2-1; 10 bases are shared with TRBD1. Germline CDR1 SGHRS, CDR2 YFSETQ. The trim removed 9 bases at V and 8 bases at J, leaving 8 bases unmatched. This CDR3 is 13 amino acids long. The CDR3 is CATAGQGVDEQFF. The CDR3 DNA is TGCGCCACCGCCGGACAGGGGGTTGATGAGCAGTTCTTC.

The table lists this clone with a few counts. The chain links TRBV6-6 to TRBJ2-7; a possible D gene is TRBD1 (6 bases). Trimming removed 6 bases at V and 3 bases at J, with 15 bases between. Germline loops: CDR1 MNHNY, CDR2 SVGAGI (reference sequence). This CDR3 region has 14 residues. The CDR3 is CASSRSGTIYEQYF. CDR3 DNA: TGTGCCAGCAGCCGTTCCGGGACAATCTACGAGCAGTACTTC.

V and J are TRBV7-8 and TRBJ2-1; 7 nucleotides line up with TRBD1. The CDR3 totals 14 residues. CDR1 is SGHVS and CDR2 is FQNEAQ in the germline V gene. Trimming cost V 5 bases and J 4 bases; bases outside gene matches: 5. CDR3 sequence reads: CASSPATGYNEQFF. CDR3 nucleotide sequence: TGTGCCAGCAGCCCTGCGACAGGGTACAATGAGCAGTTCTTC.